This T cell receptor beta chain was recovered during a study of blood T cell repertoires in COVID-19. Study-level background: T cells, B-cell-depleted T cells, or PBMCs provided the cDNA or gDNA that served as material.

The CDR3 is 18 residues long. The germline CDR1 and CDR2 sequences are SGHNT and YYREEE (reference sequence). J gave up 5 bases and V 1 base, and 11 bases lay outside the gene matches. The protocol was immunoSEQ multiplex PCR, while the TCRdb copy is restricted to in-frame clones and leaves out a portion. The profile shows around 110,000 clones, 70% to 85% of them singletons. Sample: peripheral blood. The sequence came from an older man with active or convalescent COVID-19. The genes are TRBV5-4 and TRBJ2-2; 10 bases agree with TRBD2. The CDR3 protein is CASSLRKREGPGTGELFF. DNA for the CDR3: TGTGCCAGCAGCTTGAGGAAGCGGGAGGGCCCTGGGACCGGGGAGCTGTTTTTT. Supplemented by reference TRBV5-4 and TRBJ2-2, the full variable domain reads ETGVTQSPTHLIKTRGQQVTLRCSSQSGHNTVSWYQQALGQGPQFIFQYYREEENGRGNFPPRFSGLQFPNYSSELNVNALELDDSALYLCASSLRKREGPGTGELFFGEGSRLTVL.